This TCR beta chain was obtained from a study of T cell changes during pregnancy in multiple sclerosis. Sequencing was performed with immunoSEQ multiplex PCR; in TCRdb, only in-frame clones are kept and a portion is missing. This sample has some 62,000 clones; 92% occur once, and the top ten carry around 2.7%. The CDR3 is 13 residues long. Germline CDR1 and CDR2: SGHNT and YYREEE (reference sequence). The J segment lost 13 bases and the V segment lost 4 bases, leaving 11 bases of the junction unmatched. This specimen consisted of peripheral blood, obtained in the second trimester of pregnancy. The V call is TRBV5-4, the J call TRBJ1-2, with TRBD1 matching 9 bases. The receptor's source is a female donor in good health, enrolled as a control in a pregnancy study. The CDR3 loop reads CASSPPGTGNPTF. The CDR3 bases are TGTGCCAGCAGCCCTCCTGGGACAGGGAACCCCACCTTC.